The clone carrying this T cell receptor beta chain was detected a few times. The antigen remains unidentified. This sample is part of a study of CD8 T cell repertoires and HIV-1 epitope variants. Study background: Separate wells received one of Twenty-five Gag or Nef variant peptides. Separate from the cultures, 1M uncultured T cells served as baseline.

This CDR3 region has 12 residues. Trimming removed 11 bases from V and 5 bases from J, with 13 bases in between. Germline V gives CDR1 SGHVS, CDR2 FQNEAQ. Sequencing used immunoSEQ multiplex PCR; TCRdb keeps in-frame clones, though not all of them. The sample yields 4,500 to 6,500 clones, 60% to 75% seen once. The V and J genes are TRBV7-8 and TRBJ2-4; D perhaps matches TRBD2 (6 bases). This sequence originates from a male donor with HIV. Source material: cultured CD8+ T cells derived from PBMCs. The CDR3 sequence: CALGEDQNIQYF. The CDR3 region has the DNA TGTGCCTTGGGGGAGGACCAAAACATTCAGTACTTC.